One T cell receptor beta chain is described in this entry. This sample is part of a study of T-cell reconstitution after alpha-beta-depleted transplantation in children. TCRbeta library preparation incorporated unique molecular identifiers. A single record per CDR3 protein comes from TCRdb applying MiXCR to the PCR reads. Of hundreds of thousands of distinct CDR3 sequences listed, over 10% are singletons. The specimen was PBMCs, mostly from graft donor cells, collected 360 days after TCRalphabeta/CD19-depleted stem cell transplant. The TCR sequence derives from a male patient between 10 and 17 years old who had a stem cell transplant for acute myeloid leukemia, so the T cells may come from the graft donor.

The CDR3 region has the DNA TGTGCCAGCAGTTCCCCACCGAGCGGGAGGAGATCTTACGAGCAGTACTTC. This codes for CASSSPPSGRRSYEQYF. This rearrangement joins TRBV12-3 or TRBV12-4 to TRBJ2-7, with 9 nucleotides matching TRBD2. J was trimmed by 4 bases and V by 4 bases; bases with no gene match: 14. The CDR3 totals 17 residues.